The clone carrying this TCR beta chain occurred a few times. Its antigen remains unidentified. A process of 5'RACE template switching, which added a universal primer site and UMIs, was used to make TCR cDNA. A single record per CDR3 protein comes from TCRdb applying MiXCR to the 5' RACE reads. Here the sample spans about 350,000 distinct CDR3 sequences, 4.1% being singletons. This specimen belongs to a study of T cells after yellow fever vaccination. General study findings and limits: Among all clonotypes, a small share was observed in both CD4 and CD8 compartments.

Losses at the gene ends were 11 bases for V and 0 bases for J; bases not matched to a gene: 15. Germline V gene data show CDR1 as LNHDA and CDR2 as SQIVND (reference sequence). CDR3 size: 16 residues. The source material was PBMCs, sampled 5 days after the yellow fever booster vaccination. The TCR originated in a man younger than 35 who received the YFV17D yellow fever vaccine. This chain links TRBV19 with TRBJ1-2, with 7 positions matching TRBD1. CDR3 sequence (DNA): TGTGCCCCACCGGAGCCGGACAGGCGAGCTAACTATGGCTACACCTTC. It specifies CAPPEPDRRANYGYTF.